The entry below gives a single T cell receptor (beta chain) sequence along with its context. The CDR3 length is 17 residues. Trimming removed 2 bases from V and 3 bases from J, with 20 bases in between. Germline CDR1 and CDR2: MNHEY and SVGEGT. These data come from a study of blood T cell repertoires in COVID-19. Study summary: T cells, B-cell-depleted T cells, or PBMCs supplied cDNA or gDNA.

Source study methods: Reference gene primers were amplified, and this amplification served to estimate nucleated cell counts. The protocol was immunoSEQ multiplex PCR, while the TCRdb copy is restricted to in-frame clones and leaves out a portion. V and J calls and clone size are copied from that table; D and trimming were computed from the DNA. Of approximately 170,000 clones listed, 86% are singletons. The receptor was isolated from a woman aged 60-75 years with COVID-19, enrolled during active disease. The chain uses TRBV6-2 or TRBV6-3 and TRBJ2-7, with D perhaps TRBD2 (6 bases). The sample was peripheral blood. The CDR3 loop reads CASSYRGLSENLYEQYF. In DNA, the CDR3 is TGTGCCAGCAGTTACCGCGGACTAAGCGAAAATCTCTACGAGCAGTACTTC.